One and the same sample provided the 8 T cell receptor beta chains below, sequenced in a study of shared clonotypes between healthy human individuals. Generated by immunoSEQ multiplex PCR, the TCRdb table keeps only in-frame clones and is missing some. The repertoire holds over 2,000,000 clones, with roughly 95% as singletons. CD8 cells regarded as naive lacked CD45RO, were positively chosen for CCR7, and omitted terminally differentiated effector memory CD45RA+ cells. The sample was naive CD8+ T cells from PBMCs. These receptors were obtained from a man younger than 35 in good health. Some clones in this sample may be carry-over from other donors' samples.

V gene TRBV4-2 combines with J gene TRBJ2-1; no reliable D call. V was shortened by 1 base and J by 5 bases, with 6 bases between the two germline ends. The CDR3 totals 13 residues. Germline values: CDR1 LGHNA, CDR2 YNFKEQ. CDR3 nucleotide sequence: TGTGCCAGCAGCCAAGGGATCAACAATGAGCAGTTCTTC. Translating it yields CASSQGINNEQFF.

V gene TRBV7-2 combines with J gene TRBJ2-7, with a possible D match to TRBD1 (6 bases). Germline V lookup: CDR1 SGHTA, CDR2 FQGNSA. CDR3 length: 15 amino acids. With 3 bases removed from V and 3 bases from J, the gap between germline ends came to 15 bases. CDR3 nucleotides: TGTGCCAGCAGCTTGGGGGCGGTTCCTATCTACGAGCAGTACTTC. Protein product: CASSLGAVPIYEQYF.

J is TRBJ2-7 and V is TRBV4-3; D possibly corresponds to TRBD1 (5 bases). Trimming removed 1 base at V and 6 bases at J, with 16 bases between. The CDR3 consists of 15 residues. CDR1 is LGHNA, CDR2 YSLEER, per germline. The CDR3 nucleotides are TGCGCCAGCAGCCAAGTGGTCAGGGTGGTGGGCGAGCAGTACTTC. Translated: CASSQVVRVVGEQYF.

This clone has a single count. Other DNA sequences in the same sample also yield this CDR3. The chain combines TRBV6-5 with TRBJ2-1; D unresolved. V lost 0 bases and J 7 bases, leaving 10 bases between the germline ends. The CDR3 contains 14 residues. Germline V gives CDR1 MNHEY, CDR2 SVGAGI. DNA for the CDR3: TGTGCCAGCAGTTACTCGGACCCTGGGAATGAGCAGTTCTTC. Translating gives CASSYSDPGNEQFF.

In the case of this clone: This sample also contains other DNA sequences that code for the same CDR3. This CDR3 is CASSVLAGGTDTQYF. The CDR3 bases are TGTGCCAGCAGCGTTCTAGCGGGAGGCACAGATACGCAGTATTTT. The genes are TRBV9 and TRBJ2-3; 10 bases fit TRBD2. With V trimmed by 2 bases and J by 1 base, 1 base remained unmatched. This CDR3 region has 15 residues. The germline V gene has CDR1 SGDLS and CDR2 YYNGEE.

The chain combines TRBV7-3 with TRBJ2-3; 7 bases fit TRBD2. There are 15 residues in the CDR3. Germline CDR1 reads SGHTA; CDR2 reads FQGTGA. Losses at the gene ends were 5 bases for V and 0 bases for J; bases not matched to a gene: 5. CDR3 sequence: CASSLLATSTDTQYF. The CDR3 DNA follows: TGTGCCAGCAGCCTACTAGCGACTAGCACAGATACGCAGTATTTT.

The chain uses TRBV6-1 and TRBJ1-5, with 7 bases matching TRBD1. J was trimmed by 5 bases and V by 5 bases; bases with no gene match: 9. CDR1 is MNHNS, CDR2 SASEGT, per germline. This CDR3 is built from 15 residues. The CDR3 bases are TGTGCCAGCAGTCCCATTGGGACAGCGTATCAGCCCCAGCATTTT. Its protein product is CASSPIGTAYQPQHF.

For the CDR3, the DNA is TGCGCCAGCAGTGCCCCGGGACTAACCTACAATGAGCAGTTCTTC. Its protein product is CASSAPGLTYNEQFF. The chain employs TRBV10-1 and TRBJ2-1; 7 bases line up with TRBD2. V gave up 4 bases and J gave up 2 bases; unmatched junction bases: 5. Germline CDR1 and CDR2: WNHNN and SYGVQD (reference sequence). There are 15 residues in the CDR3.